This is a list of T cell receptor beta chains from one sample in a study of cytomegalovirus exposure and HLA in healthy donors. Measured with immunoSEQ multiplex PCR; TCRdb has only the in-frame clones, and not every one. The sample records 180,000 or so clones, about 80% being singletons. Sequencing was performed on PBMCs. These receptors were obtained from a woman aged 55-70 years in good health and CMV-seropositive. Each CDR3 is given with its conserved first and last residue. A D gene is named only where the DNA matches it firmly. Expanded clones get a size class; other rows say once, few or many, or leave the size out.

J | D | size | V | DNA | CDR3
TRBJ1-1 | . | . | TRBV30 | TGTGCCTGGTACCTAAGGAACACTGAAGCTTTCTTT | CAWYLRNTEAFF
TRBJ2-3 | TRBD2 | . | TRBV6-6 | TGTGCCAGCAGCTTTGGGGGGACTAGCGGGGATACGCAGTATTTT | CASSFGGTSGDTQYF
TRBJ2-7 | . | . | TRBV5-1 | TGCGCCAGCAGCTTGGAGGAGCAGGGCAGATCTTACGAGCAGTACTTC | CASSLEEQGRSYEQYF
TRBJ1-1 | TRBD1 | . | TRBV5-1 | TGCGCCAGCAGTTACAGGGGGCTGAACACTGAAGCTTTCTTT | CASSYRGLNTEAFF
TRBJ2-1 | . | . | TRBV7-9 | TGTGCCAGCAGCCCTCTCCGACTGGACCCGCGGGGTGAGCAGTTCTTC | CASSPLRLDPRGEQFF
TRBJ2-7 | . | . | TRBV19 | TGTGCCAGTAGTGATGTACAGGGCTACGAGCAGTACTTC | CASSDVQGYEQYF
TRBJ2-1 | TRBD2 | . | TRBV10-3 | TGTGCCATCAGGTCTACTAGCGGGAACTACAATGAGCAGTTCTTC | CAIRSTSGNYNEQFF
TRBJ1-1 | TRBD1 | . | TRBV5-4 | TGTGCCAGCACCAGACAGGGGGCGAGGACTGAAGCTTTCTTT | CASTRQGARTEAFF
TRBJ1-6 | TRBD1 | . | TRBV7-2 | TGTGCCAGCAGTACTTTCCGGGACAGAAATTCACCCCTCCACTTT | CASSTFRDRNSPLHF
TRBJ2-7 | . | . | TRBV11-2 | TGTGCCAGCAGCTTAGATTTCTACGAGCAGTACTTC | CASSLDFYEQYF
TRBJ2-5 | TRBD2 | . | TRBV9 | TGTGCCAGCAGCGTAGAAGGTCGAGTTACTAGCGGGAGTAGACAAGAGACCCAGTACTTC | CASSVEGRVTSGSRQETQYF
TRBJ1-4 | . | few | TRBV5-1 | TGCGCCAGCAGCTTGGATCGGGGGAGCGAAAAACTGTTTTTT | CASSLDRGSEKLFF
TRBJ2-7 | TRBD2 | . | TRBV27 | TGTGCCAGCAGTTTATCATCCGGTCGGGGGGTCGAGCAGTACTTC | CASSLSSGRGVEQYF
TRBJ1-5 | . | . | TRBV6-6 | TGTGCCGGTGCGCCCGGGGGGGTAAACCAGCCCCAGCATTTT | CAGAPGGVNQPQHF
TRBJ2-7 | TRBD1 | few | TRBV7-6 | TGTGCCAGCAGGTCAACAGGGGGTCAGTACTTC | CASRSTGGQYF
TRBJ2-5 | TRBD2 | . | TRBV6-1 | TGTGCCAGCAGTGAAGGGGGCGGGAGCGAGACCCAGTACTTC | CASSEGGGSETQYF
TRBJ1-6 | TRBD1 | . | TRBV7-2 | TGTGCCAGCAGCACGGGACAGGGTGTCAAAAATTCACCCCTCCACTTT | CASSTGQGVKNSPLHF
TRBJ1-1 | . | . | TRBV27 | TGTGCCAGCAGTCAGGGGTTGAACACTGAAGCTTTCTTT | CASSQGLNTEAFF
TRBJ2-1 | TRBD2 | . | TRBV11-3 | TGTGCCAGCAGCTTAGGGCGGAGCGGGGGGGCTCCGGATGAGCAGTTCTTC | CASSLGRSGGAPDEQFF
TRBJ1-5 | TRBD1 | . | TRBV5-4 | TGTGCCAGCAGCTTGGGACAGGGGGCAGGAAGCAATCAGCCCCAGCATTTT | CASSLGQGAGSNQPQHF
TRBJ2-1 | . | . | TRBV28 | TGTGCCAGCAGTTTTAGCTCCCCACCCTACAATGAGCAGTTCTTC | CASSFSSPPYNEQFF
TRBJ2-5 | TRBD1 | . | TRBV5-1 | TGCGCCAGCAGCCACCGACAGGGGATGTGGCAAGAGACCCAGTACTTC | CASSHRQGMWQETQYF
TRBJ1-1 | . | . | TRBV21-1 | TGTGCCAGCAGCACGGCTGGTACCGTCTACCCCTTAGCCTATGAAACCCCTGAAGCTTTCTTT | CASSTAGTVYPLAYETPEAFF
TRBJ2-5 | TRBD1 | . | TRBV19 | TGTGCCAGTAGTGTCGGACAGGGGGTAGAGACCCAGTACTTC | CASSVGQGVETQYF
TRBJ2-1 | TRBD2 | once | TRBV9 | TGTGCCAGCAGCGTAGAAGGGACTAGCGGCAACAATGAGCAGTTCTTC | CASSVEGTSGNNEQFF
TRBJ2-7 | . | . | TRBV4-2 | TGTGCCAGCAGCCAAGATCGGCTAGCTGGAGAGCAGTACTTC | CASSQDRLAGEQYF
TRBJ1-2 | TRBD1 | once | TRBV27 | TGTGCCAGCAGTTTCGGTCAGGGGGCAAGCTATGGCTACACCTTC | CASSFGQGASYGYTF
TRBJ2-1 | TRBD2 | . | TRBV6-5 | TGTGCCAGCAGGGGGACTAGCACCGATGAGCAGTTCTTC | CASRGTSTDEQFF
TRBJ2-5 | TRBD2 | once | TRBV29-1 | TGCAGCGTTGAAGATCTTGGACTAGAAGAGACCCAGTACTTC | CSVEDLGLEETQYF